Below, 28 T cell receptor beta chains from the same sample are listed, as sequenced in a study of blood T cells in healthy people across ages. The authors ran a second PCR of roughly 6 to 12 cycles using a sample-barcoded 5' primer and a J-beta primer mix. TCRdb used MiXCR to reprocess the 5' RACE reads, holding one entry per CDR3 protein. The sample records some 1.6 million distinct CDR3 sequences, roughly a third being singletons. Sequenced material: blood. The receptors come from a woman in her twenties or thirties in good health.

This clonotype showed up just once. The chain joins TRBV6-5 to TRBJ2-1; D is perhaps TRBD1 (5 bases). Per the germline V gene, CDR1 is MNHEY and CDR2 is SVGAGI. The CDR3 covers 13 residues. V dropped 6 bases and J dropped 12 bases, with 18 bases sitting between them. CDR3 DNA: TGTGCCAGCAGCACCCAGGGCCAACCCCCGCAGTTCTTC. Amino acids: CASSTQGQPPQFF.

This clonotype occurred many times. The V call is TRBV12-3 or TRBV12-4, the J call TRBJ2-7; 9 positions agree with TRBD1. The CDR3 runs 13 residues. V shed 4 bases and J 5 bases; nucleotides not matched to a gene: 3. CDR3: CASSSGTGNEQYF. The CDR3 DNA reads TGTGCCAGCAGTTCCGGGACAGGGAACGAGCAGTACTTC.

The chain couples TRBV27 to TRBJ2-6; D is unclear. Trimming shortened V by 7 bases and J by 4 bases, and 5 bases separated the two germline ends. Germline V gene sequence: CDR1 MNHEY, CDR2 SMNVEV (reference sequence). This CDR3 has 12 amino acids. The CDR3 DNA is TGTGCCAGCAAAGCCGGGGCCAACGTCCTGACTTTC. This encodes CASKAGANVLTF.

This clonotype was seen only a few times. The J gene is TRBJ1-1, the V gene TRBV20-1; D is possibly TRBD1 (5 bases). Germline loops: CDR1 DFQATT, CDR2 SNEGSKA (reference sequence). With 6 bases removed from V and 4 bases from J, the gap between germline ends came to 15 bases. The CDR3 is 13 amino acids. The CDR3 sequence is CSAGGGWVTEAFF. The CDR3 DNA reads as TGCAGTGCCGGGGGGGGTTGGGTCACTGAAGCTTTCTTT.

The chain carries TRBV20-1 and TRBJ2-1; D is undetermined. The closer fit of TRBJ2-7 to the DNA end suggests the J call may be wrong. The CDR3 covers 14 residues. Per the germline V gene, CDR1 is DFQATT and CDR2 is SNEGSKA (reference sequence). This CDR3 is CSASRLWPSNEQYF. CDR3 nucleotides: TGCAGTGCATCGAGACTTTGGCCCTCGAATGAGCAGTACTTC.

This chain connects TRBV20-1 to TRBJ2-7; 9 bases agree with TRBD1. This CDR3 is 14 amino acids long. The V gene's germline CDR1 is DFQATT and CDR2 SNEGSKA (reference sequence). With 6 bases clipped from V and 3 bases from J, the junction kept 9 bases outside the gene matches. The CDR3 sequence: CSALGGTGNYEQYF. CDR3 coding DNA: TGCAGTGCCCTGGGGGGGACAGGGAACTACGAGCAGTACTTC.

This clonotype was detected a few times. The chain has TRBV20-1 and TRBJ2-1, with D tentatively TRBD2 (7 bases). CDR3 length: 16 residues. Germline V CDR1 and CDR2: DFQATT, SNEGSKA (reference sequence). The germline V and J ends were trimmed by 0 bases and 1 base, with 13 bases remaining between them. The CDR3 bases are TGCAGTGCTAGAGATCGGGCGGGGGCTTCCTACAATGAGCAGTTCTTC. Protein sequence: CSARDRAGASYNEQFF.

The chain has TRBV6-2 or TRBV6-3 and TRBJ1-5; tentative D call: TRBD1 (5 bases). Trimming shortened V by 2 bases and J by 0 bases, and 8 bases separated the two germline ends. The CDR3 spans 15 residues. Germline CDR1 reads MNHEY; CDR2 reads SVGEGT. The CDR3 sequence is CASSYVGGSNQPQHF. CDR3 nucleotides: TGTGCCAGCAGTTACGTCGGGGGTAGCAATCAGCCCCAGCATTTT.

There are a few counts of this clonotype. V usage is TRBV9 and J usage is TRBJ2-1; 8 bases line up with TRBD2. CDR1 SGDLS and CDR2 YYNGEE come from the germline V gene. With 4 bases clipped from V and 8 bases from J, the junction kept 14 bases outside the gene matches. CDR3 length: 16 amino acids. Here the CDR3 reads CASSPRPRGGVDEQFF. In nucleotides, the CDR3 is TGTGCCAGCAGCCCTAGACCCCGGGGGGGCGTGGATGAGCAGTTCTTC.

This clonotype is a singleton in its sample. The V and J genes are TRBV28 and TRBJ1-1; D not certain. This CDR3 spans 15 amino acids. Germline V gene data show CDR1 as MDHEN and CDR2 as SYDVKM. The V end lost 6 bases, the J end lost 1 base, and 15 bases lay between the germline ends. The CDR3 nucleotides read TGTGCCAGCAGCCCCCCCGGCGTTTCGAACACTGAAGCTTTCTTT. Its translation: CASSPPGVSNTEAFF. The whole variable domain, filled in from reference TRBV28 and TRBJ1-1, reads DVKVTQSSRYLVKRTGEKVFLECVQDMDHENMFWYRQDPGLGLRLIYFSYDVKMKEKGDIPEGYSVSREKKERFSLILESASTNQTSMYLCASSPPGVSNTEAFFGQGTRLTVV.

CDR3 DNA: TGTGCCAGCAGCCCTTGGGGGGAATTAGGAGAGACCCAGTACTTC. Protein sequence: CASSPWGELGETQYF. The chain has TRBV7-8 and TRBJ2-5; D possibly corresponds to TRBD2 (6 bases). The CDR3 length is 15 residues. V shed 5 bases and J shed 4 bases, with 17 bases lying between them. Per germline, CDR1 SGHVS and CDR2 FQNEAQ. The full variable domain, rest sourced from reference TRBV7-8 and TRBJ2-5, is GAGVSQSPRYKVAKRGQDVALRCDPISGHVSLFWYQQALGQGPEFLTYFQNEAQLDKSGLPSDRFFAERPEGSVSTLKIQRTQQEDSAVYLCASSPWGELGETQYFGPGTRLLVL.

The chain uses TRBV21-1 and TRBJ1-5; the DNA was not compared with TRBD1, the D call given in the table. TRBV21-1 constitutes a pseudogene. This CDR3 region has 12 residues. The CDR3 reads CARTVSNQPQHF. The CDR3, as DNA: TGTGCCAGGACAGTTAGCAATCAGCCCCAGCATTTT.

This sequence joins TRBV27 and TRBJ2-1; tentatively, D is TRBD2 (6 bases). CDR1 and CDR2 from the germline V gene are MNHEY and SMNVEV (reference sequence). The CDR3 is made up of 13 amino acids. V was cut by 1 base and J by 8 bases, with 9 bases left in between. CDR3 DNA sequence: TGTGCCAGCAGTTTATTTTGGGGGGATGAGCAGTTCTTC. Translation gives CASSLFWGDEQFF.

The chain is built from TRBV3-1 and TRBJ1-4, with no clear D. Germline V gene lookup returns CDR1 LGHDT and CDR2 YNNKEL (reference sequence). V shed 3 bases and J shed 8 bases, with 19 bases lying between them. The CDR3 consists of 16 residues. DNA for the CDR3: TGTGCCAGCAGCCAGACGGCCCTAGGGAGAGGCGAAAAACTGTTTTTT. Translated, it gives CASSQTALGRGEKLFF.

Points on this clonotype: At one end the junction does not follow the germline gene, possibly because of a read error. CDR3 residues: CASSFWTSGGGELFF. The CDR3 nucleotides are TGCGCCAGCAGCTTCTGGACTAGCGGGGGCGGGGAGCTGTTTTTT. V gene TRBV5-5 combines with J gene TRBJ2-2; 13 bases agree with TRBD2. Germline V gives CDR1 SGHKS, CDR2 YYEKEE (reference sequence). This CDR3 region has 15 residues.

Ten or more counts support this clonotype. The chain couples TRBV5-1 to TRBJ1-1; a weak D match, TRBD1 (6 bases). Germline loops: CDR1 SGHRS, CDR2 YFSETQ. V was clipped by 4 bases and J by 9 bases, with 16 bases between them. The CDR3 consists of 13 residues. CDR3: CASSEPGTQKAFF. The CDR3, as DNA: TGCGCCAGCAGCGAACCCGGGACACAAAAAGCTTTCTTT.

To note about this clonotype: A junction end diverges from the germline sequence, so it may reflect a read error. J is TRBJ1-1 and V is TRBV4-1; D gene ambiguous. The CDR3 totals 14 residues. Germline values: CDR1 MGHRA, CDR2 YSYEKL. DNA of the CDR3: TGCGCCAGCAGCCAAGGACTCCTGAACACTGAAGCTTCCTTT. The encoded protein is CASSQGLLNTEASF.

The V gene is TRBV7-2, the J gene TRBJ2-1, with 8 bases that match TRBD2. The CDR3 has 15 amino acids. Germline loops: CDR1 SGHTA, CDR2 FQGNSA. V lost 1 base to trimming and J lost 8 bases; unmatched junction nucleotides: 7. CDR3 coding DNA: TGTGCCAGCAGCTTAGGACGGGAGGGCCGCGATGAGCAGTTCTTC. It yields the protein CASSLGREGRDEQFF.

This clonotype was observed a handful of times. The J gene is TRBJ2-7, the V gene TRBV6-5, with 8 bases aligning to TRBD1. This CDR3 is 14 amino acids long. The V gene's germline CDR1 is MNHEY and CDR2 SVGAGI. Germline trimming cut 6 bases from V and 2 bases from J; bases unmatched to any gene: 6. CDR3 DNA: TGTGCCAGCAGGGGGACAGGCAATGCCTACGAGCAGTACTTC. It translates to CASRGTGNAYEQYF.

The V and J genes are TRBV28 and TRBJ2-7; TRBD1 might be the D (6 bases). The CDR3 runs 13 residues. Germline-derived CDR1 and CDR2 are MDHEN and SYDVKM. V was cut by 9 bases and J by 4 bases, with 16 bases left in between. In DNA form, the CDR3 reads TGTGCCAGTTCTGGGGGCAAGGAGTACGAGCAGTACTTC. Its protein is CASSGGKEYEQYF.

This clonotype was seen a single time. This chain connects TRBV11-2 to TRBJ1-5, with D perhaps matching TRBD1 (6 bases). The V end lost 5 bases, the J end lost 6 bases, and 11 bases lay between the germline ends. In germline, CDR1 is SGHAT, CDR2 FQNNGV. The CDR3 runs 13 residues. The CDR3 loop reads CASSGQISQPQHF. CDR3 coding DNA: TGTGCCAGCAGCGGACAGATCAGTCAGCCCCAGCATTTT.

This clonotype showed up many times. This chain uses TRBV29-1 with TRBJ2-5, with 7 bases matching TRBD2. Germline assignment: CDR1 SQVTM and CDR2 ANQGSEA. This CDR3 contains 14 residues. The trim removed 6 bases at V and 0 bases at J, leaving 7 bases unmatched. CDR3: CSVDLAENQETQYF. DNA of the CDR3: TGCAGCGTAGACCTAGCGGAGAACCAAGAGACCCAGTACTTC.

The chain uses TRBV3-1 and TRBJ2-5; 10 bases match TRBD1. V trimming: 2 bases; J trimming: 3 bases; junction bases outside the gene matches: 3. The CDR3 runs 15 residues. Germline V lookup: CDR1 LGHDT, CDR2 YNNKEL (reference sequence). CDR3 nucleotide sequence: TGTGCCAGCAGCCAACTGGGACAGGGGAAAGAGACCCAGTACTTC. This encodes CASSQLGQGKETQYF.

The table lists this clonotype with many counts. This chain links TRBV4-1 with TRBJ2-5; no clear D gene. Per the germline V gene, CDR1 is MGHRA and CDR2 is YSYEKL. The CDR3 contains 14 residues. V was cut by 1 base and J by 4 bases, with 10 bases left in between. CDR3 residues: CASSQGARVETQYF. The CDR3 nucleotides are TGCGCCAGCAGCCAAGGGGCTAGGGTAGAGACCCAGTACTTC.

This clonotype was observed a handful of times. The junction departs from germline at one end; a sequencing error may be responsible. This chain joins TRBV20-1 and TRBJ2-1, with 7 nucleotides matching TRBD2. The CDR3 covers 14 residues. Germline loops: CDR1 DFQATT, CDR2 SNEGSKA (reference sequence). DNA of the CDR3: TGCTGTGCTACCACGACTAGCTTTGGGGGTGAGCAGTTCTTC. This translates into CCATTTSFGGEQFF.

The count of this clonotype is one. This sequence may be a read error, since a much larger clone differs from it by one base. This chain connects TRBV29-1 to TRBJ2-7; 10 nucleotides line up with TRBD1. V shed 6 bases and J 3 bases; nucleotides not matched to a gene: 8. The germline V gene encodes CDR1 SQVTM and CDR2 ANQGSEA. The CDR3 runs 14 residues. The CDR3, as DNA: TGCAGCGTCAGCCGGGACAGGGGTAACTACGAGCAGTACTTC. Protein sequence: CSVSRDRGNYEQYF.

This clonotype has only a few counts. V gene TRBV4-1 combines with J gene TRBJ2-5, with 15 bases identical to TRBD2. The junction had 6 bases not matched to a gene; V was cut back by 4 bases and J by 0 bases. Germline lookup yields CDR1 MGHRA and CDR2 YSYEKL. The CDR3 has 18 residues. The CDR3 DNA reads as TGCGCCAGCAGCCGGGGGACTAGCGGGGGGCGGTACCAAGAGACCCAGTACTTC. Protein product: CASSRGTSGGRYQETQYF.

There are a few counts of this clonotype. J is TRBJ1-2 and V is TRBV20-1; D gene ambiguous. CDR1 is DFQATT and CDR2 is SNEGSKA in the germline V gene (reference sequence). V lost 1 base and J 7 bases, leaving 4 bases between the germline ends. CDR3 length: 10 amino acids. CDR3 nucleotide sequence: TGCAGTGCTAGAGCCGGTGGCTACACCTTC. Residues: CSARAGGYTF.